This TCR beta chain was obtained from a study of T cell responses to AZD1222 COVID-19 vaccine. Findings and limits, study-wide: Vaccine-associated CD4 TCRs ranged over spike, dominating at 160-218 and 743-854.

The assay was immunoSEQ multiplex PCR, and TCRdb's table has in-frame clones only and misses some. The repertoire holds around 150,000 clones, with roughly 92% as singletons. This clone is a singleton in its sample. No antigen is known for it. Source: peripheral blood, taken on day 0 of AZD1222 vaccination. The sequence was collected from an adult in good health.

CDR3 loop: CASSYPGTSGELFF. DNA for the CDR3: TGTGCCAGCAGTTATCCCGGGACTAGCGGGGAGCTGTTTTTT. The V call is TRBV6-2 or TRBV6-3, the J call TRBJ2-2; 8 bases agree with TRBD2. The length of the CDR3 is 14 residues. The V gene end was trimmed by 3 bases and the J gene end by 7 bases; junction bases not matched to a gene: 4. From germline, CDR1 is MNHEY and CDR2 SVGEGT.